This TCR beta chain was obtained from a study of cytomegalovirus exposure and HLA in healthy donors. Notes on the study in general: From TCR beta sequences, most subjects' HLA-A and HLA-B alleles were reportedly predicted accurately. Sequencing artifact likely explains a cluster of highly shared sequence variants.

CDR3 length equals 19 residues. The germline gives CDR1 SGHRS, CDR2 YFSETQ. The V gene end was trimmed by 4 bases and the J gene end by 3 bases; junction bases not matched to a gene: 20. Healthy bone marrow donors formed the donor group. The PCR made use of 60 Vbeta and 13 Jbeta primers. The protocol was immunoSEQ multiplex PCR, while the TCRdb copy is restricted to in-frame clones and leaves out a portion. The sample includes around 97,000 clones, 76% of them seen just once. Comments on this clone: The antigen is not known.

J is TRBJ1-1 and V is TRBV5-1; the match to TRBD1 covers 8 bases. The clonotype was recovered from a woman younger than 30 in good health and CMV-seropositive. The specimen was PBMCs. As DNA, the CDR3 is TGCGCCAGCAGCCCGGGTGCCGTCCCAGCGACAGGGGCTCACACTGAAGCTTTCTTT. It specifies CASSPGAVPATGAHTEAFF.